A single sample is the source of the 24 T cell receptor beta chains below, sequenced in a study of radiation and T cells in renal cell carcinoma. As to time point: blood 2 weeks post-SBRT. Treatment described: 15 Gy SBRT to primary tumor, nephrectomy 4 weeks later. The protocol was immunoSEQ multiplex PCR, while the TCRdb copy is restricted to in-frame clones and leaves out a portion. Among 100,000 to 150,000 clones listed, 65% to 85% were seen once. This sample comprised blood, obtained from a patient whose treatment included radiotherapy and nephrectomy. These receptors originate from a man between 50 and 59 years old with renal cell carcinoma.

The V gene is TRBV27, the J gene TRBJ2-5; 9 bases are a match to TRBD1. The V gene's germline CDR1 is MNHEY and CDR2 SMNVEV (reference sequence). The CDR3 length is 13 residues. The J segment lost 3 bases and the V segment lost 6 bases, leaving 2 bases of the junction unmatched. CDR3 bases: TGTGCCAGCAGGGGACAGGGTGAAGAGACCCAGTACTTC. Translated, it gives CASRGQGEETQYF.

The V gene is TRBV7-9, the J gene TRBJ1-6; D possibly corresponds to TRBD1 (5 bases). There are 16 residues in the CDR3. Germline V gene lookup returns CDR1 SEHNR and CDR2 FQNEAQ (reference sequence). The V end lost 1 base, the J end lost 10 bases, and 17 bases lay between the germline ends. The CDR3 loop is CASSLVRVRETSPLHF. CDR3 coding DNA: TGTGCCAGCAGCTTAGTTCGGGTCAGGGAAACGTCACCCCTCCACTTT.

This clone turned up a few times. The chain combines TRBV27 with TRBJ1-1; D possibly corresponds to TRBD1 (5 bases). Germline CDR1 MNHEY, CDR2 SMNVEV (reference sequence). Trimming took 7 bases from V and 0 from J, leaving 9 bases between them. The CDR3 is 13 residues long. The CDR3 reads CASNRRMNTEAFF. The CDR3 DNA reads as TGTGCCAGCAACAGGCGCATGAACACTGAAGCTTTCTTT.

This clone was recorded once. The chain has TRBV5-1 and TRBJ2-2; 10 nucleotides match TRBD1. The V segment lost 0 bases and the J segment 9 bases; nucleotides outside the gene matches: 5. CDR3 length: 15 residues. Germline loops: CDR1 SGHRS, CDR2 YFSETQ. The CDR3: CASSLGTGGPRELFF. CDR3 nucleotides: TGCGCCAGCAGCTTGGGGACAGGGGGACCCAGGGAGCTGTTTTTT. Filled out from reference TRBV5-1 and TRBJ2-2, the complete variable domain reads KAGVTQTPRYLIKTRGQQVTLSCSPISGHRSVSWYQQTPGQGLQFLFEYFSETQRNKGNFPGRFSGRQFSNSRSEMNVSTLELGDSALYLCASSLGTGGPRELFFGEGSRLTVL.

The chain links TRBV25-1 to TRBJ2-1; TRBD2 agrees at 13 bases. Germline CDR1 and CDR2: MGHDK and SYGVNS. The CDR3 is 15 amino acids. V lost 4 bases and J lost 6; bases outside the gene matches: 3. The CDR3 DNA reads TGTGCCAGCAGTGGGGGACTAGCGGGACGCAATGAGCAGTTCTTC. It yields the protein CASSGGLAGRNEQFF.

The rearrangement links TRBV5-1 to TRBJ2-3; 8 nucleotides align to TRBD1. CDR3 length equals 15 residues. V dropped 4 bases and J dropped 4; count of bases not matched to a gene: 8. CDR1 and CDR2 (germline): SGHRS, YFSETQ. In DNA, the CDR3 is TGCGCCAGCAGCCTACGACAGGGGTCATCAGATACGCAGTATTTT. Amino acids: CASSLRQGSSDTQYF.

The chain joins TRBV7-2 to TRBJ2-7; no clear D gene. V was pared by 5 bases and J by 0 bases, with 11 bases between. Germline V gene data show CDR1 as SGHTA and CDR2 as FQGNSA. This CDR3 region has 14 residues. The CDR3, as DNA: TGTGCCAGCAGCATCACCGGAAGCTCCTACGAGCAGTACTTC. The encoded protein is CASSITGSSYEQYF.

The chain joins TRBV2 to TRBJ1-2; D gene ambiguous. Per the germline V gene, CDR1 is SNHLY and CDR2 is FYNNEI. V dropped 4 bases and J dropped 0 bases, with 15 bases sitting between them. The CDR3 is 16 residues long. The CDR3 spells CASSADMNLANYGYTF. In DNA, the CDR3 is TGTGCCAGCAGTGCCGACATGAACCTGGCTAACTATGGCTACACCTTC.

CDR3: CASSRGQGTDTQYF. As DNA, the CDR3 is TGCGCCAGCAGCAGGGGACAGGGCACAGATACGCAGTATTTT. The chain recombines TRBV5-1 with TRBJ2-3, with 8 bases lining up with TRBD1. The CDR3 is 14 amino acids. The V and J ends lost 4 bases and 1 base, in that order; junction bases with no gene match: 2. Germline V gives CDR1 SGHRS, CDR2 YFSETQ.

This chain connects TRBV9 to TRBJ1-5; the D is unclear. Between the trimmed V and J ends, which lost 6 bases and 0 bases, there was a span of 7 bases. The germline gives CDR1 SGDLS, CDR2 YYNGEE. The CDR3 loop spans 13 amino acids. CDR3 amino acids: CASMIDSNQPQHF. As DNA, the CDR3 is TGTGCCAGCATGATAGATAGCAATCAGCCCCAGCATTTT.

This CDR3 reads CASRDRTGHTEAFF. CDR3 sequence (DNA): TGTGCCAGCAGGGACAGAACCGGGCACACTGAAGCTTTCTTT. The rearrangement links TRBV2 to TRBJ1-1; D perhaps matches TRBD1 (6 bases). Deletions cut 6 bases from V and 3 bases from J, with 14 bases between. CDR3 length: 14 residues. Germline V gives CDR1 SNHLY, CDR2 FYNNEI.

The chain joins TRBV5-1 to TRBJ2-3, with a tentative D call TRBD2 (5 bases). Germline values: CDR1 SGHRS, CDR2 YFSETQ. The germline V and J ends were trimmed by 1 base and 3 bases, with 12 bases remaining between them. CDR3 length: 15 residues. For the CDR3, the DNA is TGCGCCAGCAGCTTGACTAGACCTTTGACAGATACGCAGTATTTT. Translation: CASSLTRPLTDTQYF. Full variable domain (remainder filled in from reference TRBV5-1 and TRBJ2-3): KAGVTQTPRYLIKTRGQQVTLSCSPISGHRSVSWYQQTPGQGLQFLFEYFSETQRNKGNFPGRFSGRQFSNSRSEMNVSTLELGDSALYLCASSLTRPLTDTQYFGPGTRLTVL.

This rearrangement joins TRBV2 to TRBJ1-1, with a tentative D call TRBD1 (6 bases). Trimming shortened V by 10 bases and J by 4 bases, and 16 bases separated the two germline ends. CDR1 and CDR2 from the germline V gene are SNHLY and FYNNEI. This CDR3 comprises 13 residues. CDR3 nucleotide sequence: TGTGCCACCCCGGGGGCCGGTGGCACTGAAGCTTTCTTT. Its protein product is CATPGAGGTEAFF. The full variable domain, its missing parts supplied by reference TRBV2 and TRBJ1-1, is EPEVTQTPSHQVTQMGQEVILRCVPISNHLYFYWYRQILGQKVEFLVSFYNNEISEKSEIFDDQFSVERPDGSNFTLKIRSTKLEDSAMYFCATPGAGGTEAFFGQGTRLTVV.

V gene TRBV5-1 combines with J gene TRBJ1-4; 7 bases are a match to TRBD1. The V gene's germline CDR1 is SGHRS and CDR2 YFSETQ. The CDR3 sequence is 17 residues long. The junction had 12 bases not matched to a gene; V was cut back by 2 bases and J by 5 bases. CDR3 nucleotides: TGCGCCAGCAGCTTTCGCGGAGGGGGCGGGATAAATGAAAAACTGTTTTTT. Its protein product is CASSFRGGGGINEKLFF. Full variable domain (rest looked up from reference TRBV5-1 and TRBJ1-4): KAGVTQTPRYLIKTRGQQVTLSCSPISGHRSVSWYQQTPGQGLQFLFEYFSETQRNKGNFPGRFSGRQFSNSRSEMNVSTLELGDSALYLCASSFRGGGGINEKLFFGSGTQLSVL.

Only a few counts were recorded for this clone. This chain links TRBV6-5 with TRBJ1-1; the D gene is possibly TRBD1 (6 bases). The germline gives CDR1 MNHEY, CDR2 SVGAGI. V was pared by 1 base and J by 1 base, with 7 bases between. The CDR3 is 14 residues long. The CDR3 spells CASSYWGANTEAFF. In DNA, the CDR3 is TGTGCCAGCAGTTACTGGGGGGCGAACACTGAAGCTTTCTTT.

The chain uses TRBV6-1 and TRBJ2-5; TRBD2 agrees at 12 bases. The V segment lost 4 bases and the J segment 2 bases; nucleotides outside the gene matches: 5. Germline loops: CDR1 MNHNS, CDR2 SASEGT. This CDR3 spans 16 amino acids. The CDR3 protein is CASSARTSGIQETQYF. The CDR3 coding sequence is TGTGCCAGCAGTGCCCGGACTAGCGGGATACAAGAGACCCAGTACTTC.

DNA of the CDR3: TGTGCCAGCAGTTCAACCTTCTACGAGCAGTACTTC. Translation: CASSSTFYEQYF. The chain carries TRBV7-9 and TRBJ2-7; no reliable D call. In germline, CDR1 is SEHNR, CDR2 FQNEAQ (reference sequence). The CDR3 extends over 12 amino acids. The germline V and J ends were trimmed by 6 bases and 3 bases, with 9 bases remaining between them.

The J gene is TRBJ2-1, the V gene TRBV4-2, with D tentatively TRBD2 (6 bases). The germline gives CDR1 LGHNA, CDR2 YNFKEQ. V lost 0 bases, J lost 6 bases, and 15 bases lay in between. The CDR3 has 16 residues. CDR3 sequence (DNA): TGTGCCAGCAGCCAAGAAATCGGGACTCTGGGCAATGAGCAGTTCTTC. As protein: CASSQEIGTLGNEQFF.

This chain joins TRBV5-6 and TRBJ2-3; TRBD1 agrees at 9 bases. Germline assignment: CDR1 SGHDT and CDR2 YYEEEE. V was clipped by 2 bases and J by 6 bases; unmatched bases: 10. This CDR3 is built from 16 residues. The CDR3 nucleotides are TGTGCCAGCAGCTTTCCCGGGACAGGGAGTTCGGATACGCAGTATTTT. Translation: CASSFPGTGSSDTQYF.

The V and J genes are TRBV6-5 and TRBJ2-1; D might be TRBD2 (7 bases). Germline V gene lookup returns CDR1 MNHEY and CDR2 SVGAGI. Trimming left V 10 bases short and J 4 bases short, with 20 bases between. The CDR3 is made up of 15 amino acids. The CDR3 region has the DNA TGTGCCACCTCAGGGGTCCCAGCGGGGTACAATGAGCAGTTCTTC. It yields the protein CATSGVPAGYNEQFF.

This chain connects TRBV5-1 to TRBJ1-5, with a possible D match to TRBD1 (5 bases). There are 15 residues in the CDR3. Trimming cost V 1 base and J 1 base, with 9 bases left between them. Looked up from germline, CDR1 is SGHRS and CDR2 is YFSETQ. CDR3 DNA: TGCGCCAGCAGCTTGTCAGGGATAAGCAATCAGCCCCAGCATTTT. It is translated as CASSLSGISNQPQHF. Full variable domain (remainder filled in from reference TRBV5-1 and TRBJ1-5): KAGVTQTPRYLIKTRGQQVTLSCSPISGHRSVSWYQQTPGQGLQFLFEYFSETQRNKGNFPGRFSGRQFSNSRSEMNVSTLELGDSALYLCASSLSGISNQPQHFGDGTRLSIL.

The V gene is TRBV28, the J gene TRBJ2-5, with 14 bases identical to TRBD2. Germline assignment: CDR1 MDHEN and CDR2 SYDVKM. J was trimmed by 4 bases and V by 4 bases; bases with no gene match: 5. This CDR3 spans 16 amino acids. This CDR3 is CASSSPGLAGAETQYF. In DNA form, the CDR3 reads TGTGCCAGCAGTTCCCCGGGACTAGCGGGAGCAGAGACCCAGTACTTC.

The chain has TRBV18 and TRBJ2-7; 10 bases fit TRBD1. Unmatched junction bases numbered 6, after V lost 2 bases and J lost 2 bases. Germline values: CDR1 KGHSH, CDR2 LQKENI. The CDR3 is 16 residues long. In DNA, the CDR3 is TGTGCCAGCTCACCAAGCTGGACAGGGGGAACCTACGAGCAGTACTTC. Its protein product is CASSPSWTGGTYEQYF.

V usage is TRBV5-4 and J usage is TRBJ1-2, with D maybe TRBD1 (6 bases). CDR1 SGHNT and CDR2 YYREEE come from the germline V gene (reference sequence). The CDR3 spans 12 residues. V lost 0 bases and J 13 bases, leaving 13 bases between the germline ends. The DNA of the CDR3 is TGTGCCAGCAGCTTGGACGGGACATCGCCCACCTTC. As protein: CASSLDGTSPTF.